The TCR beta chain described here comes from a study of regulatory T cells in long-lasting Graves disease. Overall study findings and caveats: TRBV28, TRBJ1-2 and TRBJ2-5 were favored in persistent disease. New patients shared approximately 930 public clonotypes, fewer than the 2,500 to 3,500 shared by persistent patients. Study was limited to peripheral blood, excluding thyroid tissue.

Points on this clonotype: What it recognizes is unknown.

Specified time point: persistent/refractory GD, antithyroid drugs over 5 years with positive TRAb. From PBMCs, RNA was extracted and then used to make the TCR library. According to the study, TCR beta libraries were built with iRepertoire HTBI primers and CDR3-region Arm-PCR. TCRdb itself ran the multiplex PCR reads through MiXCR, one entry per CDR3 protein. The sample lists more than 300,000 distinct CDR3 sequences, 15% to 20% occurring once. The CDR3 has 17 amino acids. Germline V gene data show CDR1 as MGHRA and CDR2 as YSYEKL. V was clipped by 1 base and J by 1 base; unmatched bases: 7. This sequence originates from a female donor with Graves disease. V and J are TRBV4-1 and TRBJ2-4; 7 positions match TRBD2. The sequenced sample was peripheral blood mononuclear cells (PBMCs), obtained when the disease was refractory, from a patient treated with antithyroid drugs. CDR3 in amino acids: CASSQAPGGRAKNIQYF. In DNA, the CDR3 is TGCGCCAGCAGCCAAGCCCCCGGGGGGAGGGCCAAAAACATTCAGTACTTC.